Following are 16 T cell receptor beta chains from one sample sequenced in a study of shared clonotypes between healthy human individuals. Assay used: immunoSEQ multiplex PCR; TCRdb lists only in-frame clones, some missing. The sample holds approximately 2.1 million clones, 85% to 95% seen once. Sequenced: naive CD4+ T cells from PBMCs. As for subset: CD45RA+ positively selected. These receptors were obtained from a man between 18 and 35 years old in good health. Some clones in this sample may be carry-over from other donors' samples.

The J gene is TRBJ2-1, the V gene TRBV5-1, with TRBD1 matching over 9 bases. Germline assignment: CDR1 SGHRS and CDR2 YFSETQ. V lost 1 base, J lost 15 bases, and 8 bases stayed unmatched. The length of the CDR3 is 13 residues. DNA of the CDR3: TGCGCCAGCAGCTTGAACGACAGGGGGTCGGCGTTCTTC. Amino acids: CASSLNDRGSAFF.

This clone occurred once. The chain carries TRBV5-4 and TRBJ2-1; TRBD2 matches 11 bases. Per the germline V gene, CDR1 is SGHNT and CDR2 is YYREEE (reference sequence). V dropped 0 bases and J dropped 9; count of bases not matched to a gene: 5. The CDR3 has 15 residues. The CDR3 protein is CASSLAASGRLEQFF. CDR3 bases: TGTGCCAGCAGCTTGGCTGCTAGCGGGAGGCTTGAGCAGTTCTTC.

The J gene is TRBJ1-6, the V gene TRBV30; D may be TRBD1 (6 bases). The CDR3 consists of 13 residues. Germline V gene lookup returns CDR1 GTSNPN and CDR2 SVGIG (reference sequence). The ends were cut back, 6 bases at V and 7 bases at J, with 13 bases in the middle. The DNA for the CDR3 is TGTGCCTGCTCACAGGGTAGCAATTCACCCCTCCACTTT. This translates into CACSQGSNSPLHF. Filled out from reference TRBV30 and TRBJ1-6, the complete variable domain reads SQTIHQWPATLVQPVGSPLSLECTVEGTSNPNLYWYRQAAGRGLQLLFYSVGIGQISSEVPQNLSASRPQDRQFILSSKKLLLSDSGFYLCACSQGSNSPLHFGNGTRLTVT.

This rearrangement joins TRBV30 to TRBJ1-4; D is undetermined. The CDR3 is made up of 11 amino acids. Germline CDR1 reads GTSNPN; CDR2 reads SVGIG (reference sequence). Trimming took off 1 base at V and 14 bases at J, with 11 bases between the two ends. CDR3 DNA sequence: TGTGCCTGGAGTGAAAATCAAGGGCTGTTTTTT. It translates to CAWSENQGLFF.

The chain uses TRBV19 and TRBJ2-2; 12 nucleotides align to TRBD2. The CDR3 runs 17 residues. After removal of 6 bases from V and 1 base from J, the junction contained 6 bases not matched to a gene. Germline CDR1 is LNHDA and CDR2 is SQIVND (reference sequence). The CDR3 DNA reads as TGTGCCAGTAGGGGCTGGACTAGCGGGAAGAACACCGGGGAGCTGTTTTTT. It yields the protein CASRGWTSGKNTGELFF.

The V and J genes are TRBV4-2 and TRBJ2-1; 10 bases agree with TRBD2. The CDR3 is 17 residues long. The junction had 11 bases not matched to a gene; V was cut back by 4 bases and J by 5 bases. Germline V gene lookup returns CDR1 LGHNA and CDR2 YNFKEQ. The CDR3 DNA reads TGTGCCAGCAGCCTCGCCCTAGCGGGAGAGGGGGACAATGAGCAGTTCTTC. Protein: CASSLALAGEGDNEQFF.

The J gene is TRBJ2-2, the V gene TRBV27; perhaps TRBD1 as D (6 bases). The CDR3 contains 13 residues. Trimming took off 7 bases at V and 6 bases at J, with 12 bases between the two ends. Germline CDR1 MNHEY, CDR2 SMNVEV (reference sequence). The CDR3 is CASNRVGAGELFF. In nucleotides, the CDR3 is TGTGCCAGCAACAGGGTCGGGGCCGGGGAGCTGTTTTTT.

This chain uses TRBV5-1 with TRBJ2-1; TRBD2 matches at 13 bases. The J segment lost 12 bases and the V segment lost 0 bases, leaving 3 bases of the junction unmatched. This CDR3 is 14 amino acids long. The germline V gene encodes CDR1 SGHRS and CDR2 YFSETQ. The CDR3 spells CASSLGLAGGGQFF. DNA of the CDR3: TGCGCCAGCAGCTTGGGACTAGCGGGAGGCGGGCAGTTCTTC. The variable domain in full, with the rest retrieved from reference TRBV5-1 and TRBJ2-1, is KAGVTQTPRYLIKTRGQQVTLSCSPISGHRSVSWYQQTPGQGLQFLFEYFSETQRNKGNFPGRFSGRQFSNSRSEMNVSTLELGDSALYLCASSLGLAGGGQFFGPGTRLTVL.

The chain uses TRBV28 and TRBJ1-2, with 10 positions matching TRBD1. The CDR3 runs to 14 residues. V was clipped by 6 bases and J by 8 bases; unmatched bases: 9. Germline V lookup: CDR1 MDHEN, CDR2 SYDVKM. The CDR3 sequence: CASSRGTGEGGYTF. The CDR3 DNA is TGTGCCAGCAGCCGCGGGACAGGGGAGGGGGGCTACACCTTC.

J is TRBJ2-5 and V is TRBV9; 9 nucleotides align to TRBD2. There are 17 residues in the CDR3. Germline loops: CDR1 SGDLS, CDR2 YYNGEE. The V gene end was trimmed by 0 bases and the J gene end by 4 bases; junction bases not matched to a gene: 10. CDR3 protein: CASSVEGSSGKGETQYF. In DNA form, the CDR3 reads TGTGCCAGCAGCGTAGAGGGGTCTAGCGGGAAAGGAGAGACCCAGTACTTC.

This clone was picked up one time. The CDR3 region has the DNA TGCGCCAGCAGCTTCGGACTAGCTACCAATGAGCAGTTCTTC. Its protein product is CASSFGLATNEQFF. This chain joins TRBV5-1 and TRBJ2-1, with 8 bases matching TRBD2. CDR1 is SGHRS and CDR2 is YFSETQ in the germline V gene. Unmatched junction bases numbered 4, after V lost 2 bases and J lost 6 bases. There are 14 residues in the CDR3.

The count of this clone is one. This sequence joins TRBV7-3 and TRBJ2-3; D gene unclear. Germline lookup yields CDR1 SGHTA and CDR2 FQGTGA. The V gene lost 5 bases and the J gene lost 8 bases, with 20 bases spanning the gap. This CDR3 comprises 15 residues. CDR3 sequence: CASSNLGPFYGTQYF. The CDR3 coding sequence is TGTGCCAGCAGCAATCTAGGTCCCTTTTATGGTACGCAGTATTTT.

This clone was observed a few times. CDR3 DNA: TGCGCCAGCAGCCAAAGGGGACTAGCGGCCAATGAGCAGTTCTTC. Translating it yields CASSQRGLAANEQFF. The chain has TRBV4-1 and TRBJ2-1, with 11 bases lining up with TRBD2. The germline V gene has CDR1 MGHRA and CDR2 YSYEKL. Unmatched junction bases numbered 3, after V lost 2 bases and J lost 6 bases. CDR3 length: 15 residues.

The chain couples TRBV27 to TRBJ1-1; no firm D call. The V end lost 6 bases, the J end lost 4 bases, and 15 bases lay between the germline ends. This CDR3 spans 14 amino acids. Germline CDR1 MNHEY, CDR2 SMNVEV (reference sequence). CDR3: CASRALRRATEAFF. In nucleotides, the CDR3 is TGTGCCAGCAGGGCACTCCGTCGGGCCACTGAAGCTTTCTTT.

This sequence joins TRBV7-2 and TRBJ2-5; 11 nucleotides agree with TRBD2. V dropped 4 bases and J dropped 3; count of bases not matched to a gene: 1. Germline-derived CDR1 and CDR2 are SGHTA and FQGNSA. The CDR3 is 14 amino acids. The CDR3 DNA sequence: TGTGCCAGCAGCTCACTAGCGGGAGAAGAGACCCAGTACTTC. It encodes CASSSLAGEETQYF.

This chain connects TRBV9 to TRBJ2-4; D remains unclear. This CDR3 contains 14 residues. The V end lost 4 bases, the J end lost 1 base, and 9 bases lay between the germline ends. Germline V gene lookup returns CDR1 SGDLS and CDR2 YYNGEE. The CDR3, as DNA: TGTGCCAGCAGCCCCCAGTCTGCCAAAAACATTCAGTACTTC. Translated, it gives CASSPQSAKNIQYF.